This TCR beta chain originates from a study of CD8+ T cells in alopecia areata. About the study: The study gave treated patients oral tofacitinib at 5 to 10 mg twice daily.

This clone showed up just once. A much larger clone differs from this one at a single base, so this may be a read error. The CDR3 loop spans 13 amino acids. Trimming removed 5 bases from V and 0 bases from J, with 2 bases in between. From germline, CDR1 is PRHDT and CDR2 FYEKMQ (reference sequence). The sequencing template was cDNA reverse transcribed from extracted RNA. The method was immunoSEQ multiplex PCR; TCRdb's version includes in-frame clones alone and lacks a portion of them. Of about 120,000 clones listed, roughly two fifths were seen once; the top ten hold 2.5% to 3.5%. The specimen sequenced was CD4+ T cells sorted from blood. This clonotype originated in a human donor with alopecia areata. This chain uses TRBV13 with TRBJ2-6; D unclear. The CDR3 nucleotides read TGTGCCAGCAGCCCCTCTGGGGCCAACGTCCTGACTTTC. Translated, it gives CASSPSGANVLTF. Complete variable domain (other parts from reference TRBV13 and TRBJ2-6): AAGVIQSPRHLIKEKRETATLKCYPIPRHDTVYWYQQGPGQDPQFLISFYEKMQSDKGSIPDRFSAQQFSDYHSELNMSSLELGDSALYFCASSPSGANVLTFGAGSRLTVL.